Listed below are T cell receptor beta chains from one sample, sequenced in a study of cytomegalovirus exposure and HLA in healthy donors. Produced via immunoSEQ multiplex PCR; TCRdb's table is partial and in-frame only. The sample shows about 130,000 clones, around 78% of them seen only once. The source material was PBMCs. These receptors were taken from a woman aged 45-65 years in good health and CMV-seronegative. CDR3s include the opening cysteine and the closing phenylalanine or tryptophan. The D gene is left open where the match is weak. Some rows have no size entry. The others give once, few or many, or a class for an expanded clone.

V gene	J gene	clone size	CDR3 length	D gene	CDR3 DNA	CDR3 protein
TRBV9	TRBJ1-1	-	13	-	TGTGCCAGCAGCGTAGGTCAGGGCACTGAAGCTTTCTTT	CASSVGQGTEAFF
TRBV27	TRBJ1-3	-	16	-	TGTGCCAGCAGTTTTAAGGGGCCGCGCTCTGGAAACACCATATATTTT	CASSFKGPRSGNTIYF
TRBV4-1	TRBJ2-1	-	16	-	TGCGCCAGCAGCCAAGTACTAGACTCCTCCTACAATGAGCAGTTCTTC	CASSQVLDSSYNEQFF
TRBV11-2	TRBJ2-5	-	16	TRBD2	TGTGCCAGCAGCCCCCCGGGACTAGCGGGACAAGAGACCCAGTACTTC	CASSPPGLAGQETQYF
TRBV30	TRBJ2-1	-	15	TRBD2	TGTGCCTGGAGACTAGGGACTAGCGGTTACAATGAGCAGTTCTTC	CAWRLGTSGYNEQFF
TRBV29-1	TRBJ2-7	-	13	-	TGCAGCGTTCGGACGGGGGTTTCCTACGAGCAGTACTTC	CSVRTGVSYEQYF
TRBV27	TRBJ2-3	-	16	TRBD2	TGTGCCAGCAGTTCACTAGCGGGATTCCGCGGGGATACGCAGTATTTT	CASSSLAGFRGDTQYF
TRBV5-1	TRBJ1-3	-	16	-	TGCGCCAGCAGCTTAGGAGACAGAATCTCTGGAAACACCATATATTTT	CASSLGDRISGNTIYF
TRBV5-1	TRBJ1-4	-	15	TRBD1	TGCGCCAGCAGCCAAGGGACAGGGGGTATTGAAAAACTGTTTTTT	CASSQGTGGIEKLFF
TRBV7-3	TRBJ1-2	-	14	TRBD1	TGTGCCAGCAGCACGACAGGGGGCGCGGGTGGCTACACCTTC	CASSTTGGAGGYTF
TRBV4-3	TRBJ2-7	-	17	TRBD2	TGCGCCAGCAGCCAAGATGCCGGCGGGGGGAGCTCCTACGAGCAGTACTTC	CASSQDAGGGSSYEQYF
TRBV5-6	TRBJ2-2	-	15	TRBD2	TGTGCCAGCAGCTTAGCGGGGAGACGGACCGGGGAGCTGTTTTTT	CASSLAGRRTGELFF
TRBV28	TRBJ2-7	-	14	TRBD2	TGTGCCAGCATAGCGGGAGGGCCTTTTTACGAGCAGTACTTC	CASIAGGPFYEQYF
TRBV7-2	TRBJ1-4	-	15	TRBD1	TGTGCCAGCAGCGTACAGGGGGTATCTAATGAAAAACTGTTTTTT	CASSVQGVSNEKLFF
TRBV6-1	TRBJ1-5	few	14	TRBD1	TGTGCCAGCAGGGGCGACAGGGGCAATCAGCCCCAGCATTTT	CASRGDRGNQPQHF
TRBV6-1	TRBJ2-7	-	15	-	TGTGCCAGCAGTGAAGAGTTGGAGGACTCCTACGAGCAGTACTTC	CASSEELEDSYEQYF
TRBV18	TRBJ1-1	-	14	TRBD1	TGTGCCAGCTCACCAAAACAGGGGGGCACTGAAGCTTTCTTT	CASSPKQGGTEAFF
TRBV5-1	TRBJ2-1	-	15	TRBD1	TGCGCCAGCAGCGATCCGGGACAGAACTACAATGAGCAGTTCTTC	CASSDPGQNYNEQFF
TRBV6-6	TRBJ1-5	-	16	-	TGTGCCAGCAGTTACGAATTGGGGGCCAGCAATCAGCCCCAGCATTTT	CASSYELGASNQPQHF
TRBV2	TRBJ1-3	-	18	-	TGTGCCAGCACGCGGGGCTGGGGCCAACAAGGGAATGGAAACACCATATATTTT	CASTRGWGQQGNGNTIYF
TRBV28	TRBJ1-4	-	15	TRBD1	TGTGCCAGCAGGACGCAGGGGGCTTATAGGGAAAAACTGTTTTTT	CASRTQGAYREKLFF
TRBV18	TRBJ1-4	-	15	-	TGTGCCAGCTCACCAGCTGGGAAGGAGGAGGAAAAACTGTTTTTT	CASSPAGKEEEKLFF
TRBV4-2	TRBJ2-3	-	19	TRBD2	TGTGCCAGCAGCCAAGACAGTAGCGGGAGTTTAACCACCACAGATACGCAGTATTTT	CASSQDSSGSLTTTDTQYF
TRBV30	TRBJ2-3	-	14	TRBD2	TGTGCCTGGACCCGTTCCGGGAGGGGCTATACGCAGTATTTT	CAWTRSGRGYTQYF
TRBV2	TRBJ1-4	-	15	-	TGTGCCAGCACGGTACAGGGTTTCACTAATGAAAAACTGTTTTTT	CASTVQGFTNEKLFF
TRBV5-1	TRBJ2-2	-	15	-	TGCGCCAGCAGCTTGGTGGGGGCAGGCGCCGGGGAGCTGTTTTTT	CASSLVGAGAGELFF
TRBV7-6	TRBJ1-1	-	16	-	TGTGCCAGCAGCTTAGGGGCAGGGGTGGGTAGCGCTGAAGCTTTCTTT	CASSLGAGVGSAEAFF
TRBV18	TRBJ2-5	-	14	TRBD1	TGTGCCAGCTCACCAGGGACAGGCTTGGAGACCCAGTACTTC	CASSPGTGLETQYF
TRBV19	TRBJ2-3	-	14	TRBD2	TGTGCCAGTAGCCTCGGACTAGACTCAGATACGCAGTATTTT	CASSLGLDSDTQYF
TRBV25-1	TRBJ2-7	-	14	-	TGTGCCAGCAGTGGCGGAGCAGTCTTGTACGAGCAGTACTTC	CASSGGAVLYEQYF
TRBV6-5	TRBJ2-1	-	15	TRBD2	TGTGCCAGCAGGCGTAGCGGGAGATGGATCGACGAGCAGTTCTTC	CASRRSGRWIDEQFF
TRBV19	TRBJ1-5	few	14	-	TGTGCCAGTACCCCTGACAGGACCAATCAGCCCCAGCATTTT	CASTPDRTNQPQHF
TRBV10-1	TRBJ2-5	-	15	TRBD2	TGCGCCAGCACCCGACTAGCGGGAGTCAGGGAGACCCAGTACTTC	CASTRLAGVRETQYF
TRBV27	TRBJ2-1	-	14	TRBD2	TGTGCCAGCAGTTTAGTAGGACTAGCGGGAGGGTGGTTCTTC	CASSLVGLAGGWFF
TRBV5-1	TRBJ2-7	-	14	-	TGCGCCAGCAGCTTGGAAGCGATTAACTACGAGCAGTACTTC	CASSLEAINYEQYF
TRBV10-3	TRBJ2-7	-	13	TRBD2	TGTGCCATCAGGACCGGGACTAGCAACGAGCAGTACTTC	CAIRTGTSNEQYF
TRBV30	TRBJ1-2	-	13	TRBD1	TGTGCCTGGAATAGAGACAGGGAGGACGGCTACACCTTC	CAWNRDREDGYTF
TRBV28	TRBJ1-3	-	18	-	TGTGCCAGCAGTCCAACCGGGACACCTCTATCCTCTGGAAACACCATATATTTT	CASSPTGTPLSSGNTIYF
TRBV28	TRBJ1-6	few	13	-	TGTGCCAGCAGTGCCAAAGACAACTCACCCCTCCACTTT	CASSAKDNSPLHF
TRBV7-9	TRBJ1-1	-	14	-	TGTGCCAGCAGCGTCGGGGGGGGAATCACTGAAGCTTTCTTT	CASSVGGGITEAFF
TRBV10-3	TRBJ1-2	-	15	-	TGTGCCATCAGATCCGAGGGTCGGGGGTGGAGAGGCTACCCCTTC	CAIRSEGRGWRGYPF
TRBV29-1	TRBJ2-5	-	13	TRBD2	TGCAGCGTTGGAGGACTAGCGTCGGAGACCCAGTACTTC	CSVGGLASETQYF
TRBV11-2	TRBJ1-1	-	14	-	TGTGCCAGCAGCTTAGATAGGAGGAACACTGAAGCTTTCTTT	CASSLDRRNTEAFF
TRBV6-1	TRBJ1-5	-	14	-	TGTGCCAGCAGTGATCAGGGGAGTCGTCAGCCCCAGCATTTT	CASSDQGSRQPQHF
TRBV5-1	TRBJ1-1	-	14	TRBD1	TGCGCCAGCAGCTTGACCGGGACAGGTCATGAAGCTTTCTTT	CASSLTGTGHEAFF
TRBV28	TRBJ1-5	-	16	-	TGTGCTTTAAGCCGCGGGGGGGCCCCTAGCAATCAGCCCCAGCATTTT	CALSRGGAPSNQPQHF
TRBV27	TRBJ1-5	once	14	-	TGTGCCAGCAGTTTTGGGCAGGGGAATCAGCCCCAGCATTTT	CASSFGQGNQPQHF
TRBV6-5	TRBJ2-1	medium-sized	16	TRBD2	TGTGCCAGCAGTTACGGGGAAGCGGGAGTAGTGAATGAGCAGTTCTTC	CASSYGEAGVVNEQFF
TRBV6-5	TRBJ2-3	-	14	-	TGTGCCAGCAGTTACCCCGCGAATGCAGATACGCAGTATTTT	CASSYPANADTQYF
TRBV27	TRBJ2-5	once	16	TRBD2	TGTGCCAGCAGTTCGGTGGTGGGGGGACTAGTACGGACCCAGTACTTC	CASSSVVGGLVRTQYF
TRBV30	TRBJ1-6	-	14	-	TGTGCCTGGAGTGTACCCCAGATTAATTCACCCCTCCACTTT	CAWSVPQINSPLHF
TRBV29-1	TRBJ2-2	-	12	-	TGCAGCGCGGGTGTTGGTGACGGGGAGCTGTTTTTT	CSAGVGDGELFF
TRBV27	TRBJ1-1	-	15	-	TGTGCCAGCAGTCCGACCCCCAGGGGATTGCCTGAAGCTTTCTTT	CASSPTPRGLPEAFF